The 9 T cell receptor beta chains below all came from one sample that was sequenced in a study of T cell repertoires in cytomegalovirus infection. In TCRdb, the reads were re-called with MiXCR into one record per CDR3 protein. Seen here are 200,000 or so distinct CDR3 sequences, under 25% observed once, and the top ten hold around 2.7%. The material sequenced was PBMCs. These receptors all come from a human donor in good health (CMV status not recorded). Some clones in this sample may be carry-over from other donors' samples.

The chain uses TRBV24-1 and TRBJ2-1, with 7 bases matching TRBD2. V dropped 3 bases and J dropped 4; count of bases not matched to a gene: 5. The CDR3 length is 15 residues. In germline, CDR1 is KGHDR, CDR2 SFDVKD. DNA of the CDR3: TGTGCCACCAGTGATCCCTCGGGGGGATACAATGAGCAGTTCTTC. Protein product: CATSDPSGGYNEQFF.

This rearrangement joins TRBV18 to TRBJ1-2, with 8 bases matching TRBD1. Trimming at V came to 6 bases and at J to 7 bases, leaving 7 bases not matched to a gene. Per the germline V gene, CDR1 is KGHSH and CDR2 is LQKENI. The CDR3 totals 13 residues. CDR3 in amino acids: CASSIDRGFGYTF. For the CDR3, the DNA is TGTGCCAGCTCTATCGACAGGGGTTTTGGCTACACCTTC.

The chain recombines TRBV11-1 with TRBJ1-1; no clear D. Germline V gene sequence: CDR1 SGHAT, CDR2 FQDESV (reference sequence). V shed 0 bases and J shed 8 bases, with 10 bases lying between them. The CDR3 totals 13 residues. CDR3 DNA: TGTGCCAGCAGCTTAGCGCATCCTCCCGAAGCTTTCTTT. Its translation is CASSLAHPPEAFF.

This clonotype has a count of ten or more. The chain links TRBV12-3 or TRBV12-4 to TRBJ2-1; D might be TRBD2 (5 bases). The CDR3 is made up of 14 amino acids. Trimming left V 5 bases short and J 4 bases short, with 12 bases between. CDR3 nucleotide sequence: TGTGCCAGCAGTGGGAGACTCACTTACAATGAGCAGTTCTTC. This codes for CASSGRLTYNEQFF.

The chain is built from TRBV19 and TRBJ1-5, with 8 bases fitting TRBD1. This CDR3 contains 16 residues. Trimming took 3 bases from V and 3 from J; bases not matched to a gene: 7. From germline, CDR1 is LNHDA and CDR2 SQIVND (reference sequence). CDR3 nucleotide sequence: TGTGCCAGTAGTATCAGGTCGACAGGGGTCAATCAGCCCCAGCATTTT. It codes for CASSIRSTGVNQPQHF.

This clonotype turned up a few times. CDR3 protein: CASSLVRGLVSTEAFF. The CDR3 nucleotides are TGTGCCAGCAGCCTAGTTCGGGGGTTGGTTAGCACTGAAGCTTTCTTT. This chain uses TRBV28 with TRBJ1-1, with D maybe TRBD1 (5 bases). Trimming shortened V by 6 bases and J by 4 bases, and 21 bases separated the two germline ends. Germline CDR1 MDHEN, CDR2 SYDVKM. The CDR3 sequence is 16 residues long.

There are a few counts of this clonotype. The genes are TRBV6-2 or TRBV6-3 and TRBJ2-1; the D gene could be TRBD1 or TRBD2 (5 bases each). V was pared by 6 bases and J by 7 bases, with 7 bases between. From germline, CDR1 is MNHEY and CDR2 SVGEGT. This CDR3 comprises 11 residues. The CDR3 here is CASRGENEQFF. The CDR3, as DNA: TGTGCCAGCAGAGGGGAGAATGAGCAGTTCTTC.

This clonotype has just a few counts. This chain links TRBV5-6 with TRBJ1-2; 11 positions agree with TRBD1. Unmatched junction bases numbered 6, after V lost 4 bases and J lost 7 bases. The CDR3 consists of 14 residues. CDR1 is SGHDT, CDR2 YYEEEE, per germline. The CDR3 sequence is CASSAGQGGTGYTF. DNA for the CDR3: TGTGCCAGCAGCGCGGGACAGGGGGGGACTGGCTACACCTTC.

This clonotype has ten or more counts. The chain combines TRBV7-8 with TRBJ2-7; 7 bases agree with TRBD1. Per the germline V gene, CDR1 is SGHVS and CDR2 is FQNEAQ. There are 13 residues in the CDR3. With 6 bases clipped from V and 6 bases from J, the junction kept 8 bases outside the gene matches. The CDR3 sequence: CASRERQGGEQYF. The CDR3 DNA is TGTGCCAGCAGGGAGCGACAGGGTGGCGAGCAGTACTTC. Together with reference TRBV7-8 and TRBJ2-7, the CDR3 gives the full variable domain: GAGVSQSPRYKVAKRGQDVALRCDPISGHVSLFWYQQALGQGPEFLTYFQNEAQLDKSGLPSDRFFAERPEGSVSTLKIQRTQQEDSAVYLCASRERQGGEQYFGPGTRLTVT.